The entry below describes one T cell receptor beta chain. Its antigen remains unknown. The table came from immunoSEQ multiplex PCR; TCRdb's copy has only in-frame clones and leaves some out. The sample lists under 150,000 clones, about 90% occurring once. This sample stems from a study of T cell responses to AZD1222 COVID-19 vaccine. Trimming shortened V by 4 bases and J by 3 bases, and 13 bases separated the two germline ends. The CDR3 sequence is 14 residues long. Germline CDR1 is LGHDT and CDR2 is YNNKEL (reference sequence). Study-wide results and caveats: Close to half of spike-specific TCRs reportedly recognize unmutated variant regions. Just a handful of AZD1222 recipients were seropositive at baseline.

This sample comprised peripheral blood, obtained on day 0 of MenACWY control vaccination. The TCR sequence derives from an adult in good health. The rearrangement uses TRBV3-1 (or the pseudogene TRBV3-2) and TRBJ2-7; no clear D. The CDR3 nucleotides are TGTGCCAGCAGCCCGACACCTCTATACTACGAGCAGTACTTC. It specifies CASSPTPLYYEQYF.